This entry features one TCR beta chain sequence. The specificity of this receptor is unknown. No quality values exist for individual bases; no much larger clone is one base distant. The trim is 1 base for V and 8 bases for J, with a gap of 12 bases between the germline ends. CDR1 LNHNV and CDR2 YYDKDF are derived from the germline V gene (reference sequence). From the cysteine through the phenylalanine, the CDR3 covers 15 amino acids. Only the CDR3 portion is preserved as DNA: 45 bases, with reading frame beginning at the first base. The CDR3 regions of human TCRbeta chains were analyzed by immunosequencing. Per the original workflow: TCRs in the repertoires were compared against a reference library of SARS-CoV-2-specific TCRs that had been generated with the MIRA antigen-specificity platform. Breadth was defined as the fraction of unique TCRs that were SARS-CoV-2-associated. Depth was defined as the fraction of total T cells that were SARS-CoV-2-associated. Each spike-specific TCR was assigned to its reactive spike region and to a CD4 or CD8 class using the MIRA data. Log10-transformed breadth and depth values were compared by one-way ANOVA with Sidak's multiple comparisons tests. The table was pulled from immuneACCESS by TCRdb, which kept in-frame rearrangements only. Such tables lose some clones; where checked, under half of the loss comes from unresolved V genes, and the rest has no known cause. V, J and clone size are those of that table, while D and trimming were read from the DNA. The sample records 150,000 to 200,000 clones, 94% of which are singletons. Approximately 0.69% of the sample is held by the ten biggest clonotypes.

This entry comes from a study of T cell responses to AZD1222 COVID-19 vaccine (dated by TCRdb to about 2021). Context from the whole study: AZD1222 recipients with second doses at about 4 weeks or about 12 weeks were pooled, because spike-specific TCR depth and breadth did not differ between schedules. A total of under 250 trial participants underwent TCR sequencing, of whom some 200 had received two doses of AZD1222 and roughly 26 had received two doses of the MenACWY control vaccine. Enrollment into the trials was organized by age into subgroups of 18-55, 56-69 and 70-plus years, and those subgroups contained roughly 150, 30 and 60 TCR-sequenced participants, respectively. Summary of the overall study and its limitations: After two AZD1222 doses, spike-specific TCR breadth and depth were significantly higher than at day 0 and than in MenACWY recipients. Conclusions about previously exposed vaccinees are limited, since just a handful of AZD1222 recipients were seropositive for SARS-CoV-2 at baseline. The 56-69-year group was small, and its depth increase did not reach significance, likely because of low power. Because no day 14 peak-response samples were available, the repertoires could be characterized only after the peak T cell response. Most participants were white British and females outnumbered males, and the authors suggested that clonal diversity may have been underestimated. Epitopes outside the regions mutated in the B.1.351 and B.1.1.7 variants were reportedly recognized by nearly half of the unique spike-specific TCRs. The whole spike protein was spanned by vaccine-associated CD4 TCRs, and dominant responses were seen in regions 160-218 and 743-854.

The time point tag for this specimen amounts to: baseline before first vaccination. The vaccinee samples were drawn from two UK trials, COV001 and COV002, one of which was a single-blind randomized controlled phase 2/3 trial testing AZD1222 (ChAdOx1 nCoV-19) in healthy adults. For TCRbeta chain sequencing, PBMC samples from trial participants were taken at day 0 and at day 28 after the second dose. The chain was built from TRBV15 and TRBJ1-6; a confident D gene designation cannot be given. This TCR came from an adult in good health. The starting material was peripheral blood, obtained on day 0 of AZD1222 vaccination. The sequenced DNA is TGTGCCACCAGCAGAGGGGAGTTGGAGGATTCACCCCTCCACTTT. Translated, this gives CATSRGELEDSPLHF.